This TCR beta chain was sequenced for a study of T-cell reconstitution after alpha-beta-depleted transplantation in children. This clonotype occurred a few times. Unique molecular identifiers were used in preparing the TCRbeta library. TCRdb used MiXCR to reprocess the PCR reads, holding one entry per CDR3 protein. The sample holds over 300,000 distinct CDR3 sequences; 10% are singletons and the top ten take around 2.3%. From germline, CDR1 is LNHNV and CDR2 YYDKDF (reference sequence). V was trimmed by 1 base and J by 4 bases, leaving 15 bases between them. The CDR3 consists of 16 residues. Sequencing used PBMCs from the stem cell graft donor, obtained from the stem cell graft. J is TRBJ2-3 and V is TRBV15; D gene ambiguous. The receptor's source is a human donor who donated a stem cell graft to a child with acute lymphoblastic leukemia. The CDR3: CATSRAAIVFADTQYF. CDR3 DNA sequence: TGTGCCACCAGCAGAGCCGCTATAGTCTTCGCAGATACGCAGTATTTT.